This is a list of T cell receptor beta chains from one sample in a study of T cells in Graves' hyperthyroidism and ophthalmopathy. A single record per CDR3 protein comes from TCRdb applying MiXCR to the multiplex PCR reads. Of hundreds of thousands of distinct CDR3 sequences listed, 12% to 15% are singletons. The specimen was blood. The source of these receptors is a woman under 30 with Graves' hyperthyroidism. Each CDR3 is given with its conserved first and last residue. The D gene is left open where the match is weak. Only part of the rows carry a size: once, few, many, or a class if the clone is expanded.

CDR3nt: TGTGCCAGCAGTTTTCTCCCTCCCGGCCAGGGGGATTCACCCCTCCACTTT; CDR3aa: CASSFLPPGQGDSPLHF; abundance: -; len: 17; v_gene: TRBV27; j_gene: TRBJ1-6; d_gene: TRBD1
CDR3nt: TGTGCCAGCAGTCCCGGACTGGGCGGGAGTATTTGGCAGTACTTC; CDR3aa: CASSPGLGGSIWQYF; abundance: -; len: 15; v_gene: TRBV27; j_gene: TRBJ2-7; d_gene: TRBD2
CDR3nt: TGCGCCAGCAGCTTGGGGGACAGGGCGTCAGATACGCAGTATTTT; CDR3aa: CASSLGDRASDTQYF; abundance: once; len: 15; v_gene: TRBV5-1; j_gene: TRBJ2-3; d_gene: TRBD1
CDR3nt: TGTGCCAACGAGGAGCGTGCTACCGGGCAGATATCGAAGACCCAGTACTTC; CDR3aa: CANEERATGQISKTQYF; abundance: -; len: 17; v_gene: TRBV2; j_gene: TRBJ2-5; d_gene: -
CDR3nt: TGCGCCAGCAGTCTACTGACAGGGGGTCCCGAGACCCAGTACTTC; CDR3aa: CASSLLTGGPETQYF; abundance: few; len: 15; v_gene: TRBV12-3/TRBV12-4; j_gene: TRBJ2-5; d_gene: TRBD1
CDR3nt: TGCGCCAGCAGCCACCGGATCAGGCTAGCGTCAAGATCAGGGCAAGAGACCCAGTACTTC; CDR3aa: CASSHRIRLASRSGQETQYF; abundance: few; len: 20; v_gene: TRBV4-1; j_gene: TRBJ2-5; d_gene: -
CDR3nt: TGTGCCAGTTCTAGGACGGTCTCTGGAAACACCATATATTTT; CDR3aa: CASSRTVSGNTIYF; abundance: -; len: 14; v_gene: TRBV9; j_gene: TRBJ1-3; d_gene: -
CDR3nt: TGTGCCAGCAGTGAAAGCGACGGCCACTACGAGCAGTACTTC; CDR3aa: CASSESDGHYEQYF; abundance: few; len: 14; v_gene: TRBV25-1; j_gene: TRBJ2-7; d_gene: -
CDR3nt: TGTGCCAGCTCACCGGTCGTTACAGGGGCGCGGGGCTACACCTTC; CDR3aa: CASSPVVTGARGYTF; abundance: many; len: 15; v_gene: TRBV18; j_gene: TRBJ1-2; d_gene: TRBD1
CDR3nt: TGTGCCAGCTCCGGGGACGATCTCTCTGGAAACACCATATATTTT; CDR3aa: CASSGDDLSGNTIYF; abundance: few; len: 15; v_gene: TRBV11-2; j_gene: TRBJ1-3; d_gene: -
CDR3nt: TGTGCCAGCAGTATGTGGCGAGAAGCCGAAAACATTCAGTACTTC; CDR3aa: CASSMWREAENIQYF; abundance: -; len: 15; v_gene: TRBV28; j_gene: TRBJ2-4; d_gene: -
CDR3nt: TGTGCCAGCAGTTTAGTGAGGGCACGTAATTCACCCCTCCACTTT; CDR3aa: CASSLVRARNSPLHF; abundance: many; len: 15; v_gene: TRBV12-3/TRBV12-4; j_gene: TRBJ1-6; d_gene: -
CDR3nt: TGTGCCAGCAAGAACGGAACCCGGAGGGCCAGCTCCTACGAGCAGTACTTC; CDR3aa: CASKNGTRRASSYEQYF; abundance: many; len: 17; v_gene: TRBV6-1; j_gene: TRBJ2-7; d_gene: -
CDR3nt: TGTGCCAGCAGCGCCGGACAGGGCGGATCCTACGAGCAGTACTTC; CDR3aa: CASSAGQGGSYEQYF; abundance: few; len: 15; v_gene: TRBV9; j_gene: TRBJ2-7; d_gene: TRBD1
CDR3nt: TGTGCCACCAGCGCGAAGGACGAAGCAGATACGCAGTATTTT; CDR3aa: CATSAKDEADTQYF; abundance: -; len: 14; v_gene: TRBV24-1; j_gene: TRBJ2-3; d_gene: -
CDR3nt: TGTGCCAGCAGCTTAGCGGCGGAAAACTATGGCTACACCTTC; CDR3aa: CASSLAAENYGYTF; abundance: -; len: 14; v_gene: TRBV7-9; j_gene: TRBJ1-2; d_gene: -
CDR3nt: TGCGCCAGCAGCTTGGACGGTCCATACTATGGCTACACCTTC; CDR3aa: CASSLDGPYYGYTF; abundance: many; len: 14; v_gene: TRBV5-1; j_gene: TRBJ1-2; d_gene: -
CDR3nt: TGTGCCAGCAGCATACTAGCGGGAGGGCTGATCCATGAGCAGTTCTTC; CDR3aa: CASSILAGGLIHEQFF; abundance: many; len: 16; v_gene: TRBV7-9; j_gene: TRBJ2-1; d_gene: TRBD2
CDR3nt: TGTGCCAGGACCGGGAGCTCCTACAATGAGCAGTTCTTC; CDR3aa: CARTGSSYNEQFF; abundance: many; len: 13; v_gene: TRBV30; j_gene: TRBJ2-1; d_gene: -
CDR3nt: TGTGCCAGCAGCCCCTCGGGCGGATCCAACACTGAAGCTTTCTTT; CDR3aa: CASSPSGGSNTEAFF; abundance: many; len: 15; v_gene: TRBV7-3; j_gene: TRBJ1-1; d_gene: -
CDR3nt: TGTGCCAGCAGCAGGGCAGGGCAGAACACTGAAGCTTTCTTT; CDR3aa: CASSRAGQNTEAFF; abundance: many; len: 14; v_gene: TRBV7-3; j_gene: TRBJ1-1; d_gene: -
CDR3nt: TGTGCCAGGACTACCGTCCCGGAGGGCGTCTTTCAGCCCCAGCATTTT; CDR3aa: CARTTVPEGVFQPQHF; abundance: few; len: 16; v_gene: TRBV2; j_gene: TRBJ1-5; d_gene: -
CDR3nt: TGTGCCACCAGTGACCTCGTCCCGGGACTAGCGGGAGGCAGCACAGATACGCAGTATTTT; CDR3aa: CATSDLVPGLAGGSTDTQYF; abundance: -; len: 20; v_gene: TRBV24-1; j_gene: TRBJ2-3; d_gene: TRBD2
CDR3nt: TGCGCCAGCAGCTTGGCCTTAGGGGGCGCTTATGGCTACACCTTC; CDR3aa: CASSLALGGAYGYTF; abundance: -; len: 15; v_gene: TRBV5-1; j_gene: TRBJ1-2; d_gene: TRBD1
CDR3nt: TGTGCCAGCAGCCCTGACAGGGACGGCACCGGGGAGCCGTTTTTT; CDR3aa: CASSPDRDGTGEPFF; abundance: few; len: 15; v_gene: TRBV7-9; j_gene: TRBJ2-2; d_gene: TRBD1
CDR3nt: TGCAGCGTAGGGGACACCCTCAAAAACATTCAGTACTTC; CDR3aa: CSVGDTLKNIQYF; abundance: -; len: 13; v_gene: TRBV29-1; j_gene: TRBJ2-4; d_gene: -
CDR3nt: TGTGCCAGCAGCTTAGCGTTGAACACTGAAGCTTTCTTT; CDR3aa: CASSLALNTEAFF; abundance: many; len: 13; v_gene: TRBV7-9; j_gene: TRBJ1-1; d_gene: -
CDR3nt: TGTGCCATCAGTGAGGACAGGGATGTCAATGAGCAGTTCTTC; CDR3aa: CAISEDRDVNEQFF; abundance: many; len: 14; v_gene: TRBV10-3; j_gene: TRBJ2-1; d_gene: TRBD1
CDR3nt: TGCAGTGCTAGAGATCTCGACCTCGGAACCTACGAGCAGTACTTC; CDR3aa: CSARDLDLGTYEQYF; abundance: few; len: 15; v_gene: TRBV20-1; j_gene: TRBJ2-7; d_gene: -
CDR3nt: TGTGCCAGCAGCTCGACCAGGTCCGTGAACACCGGGGAGCTGTTTTTT; CDR3aa: CASSSTRSVNTGELFF; abundance: few; len: 16; v_gene: TRBV5-4; j_gene: TRBJ2-2; d_gene: -
CDR3nt: TGTGCCAGCAGCGGGGGACTAGGGGTGTCAACCGGGGAGCTGTTTTTT; CDR3aa: CASSGGLGVSTGELFF; abundance: many; len: 16; v_gene: TRBV5-4; j_gene: TRBJ2-2; d_gene: TRBD2
CDR3nt: TGTGCCAGCAGTTACTCGATTGGCTATGGCTACACCTTC; CDR3aa: CASSYSIGYGYTF; abundance: few; len: 13; v_gene: TRBV6-2/TRBV6-3; j_gene: TRBJ1-2; d_gene: -
CDR3nt: TGTGCCTGGAGTATCGGGAGCGGAGAGACCCAGTACTTC; CDR3aa: CAWSIGSGETQYF; abundance: many; len: 13; v_gene: TRBV30; j_gene: TRBJ2-5; d_gene: -
CDR3nt: TGTGCCAGCAGCCAAGATAGGGGGAGTGGGACAGGCTGCCTTCCCCAGCATTTT; CDR3aa: CASSQDRGSGTGCLPQHF; abundance: -; len: 18; v_gene: TRBV4-2; j_gene: TRBJ1-5; d_gene: TRBD1
CDR3nt: TGTGCCAGCAGCTTAAATAGACGGGGGGTGGGGCAAGAGACCCAGTACTTC; CDR3aa: CASSLNRRGVGQETQYF; abundance: -; len: 17; v_gene: TRBV7-3; j_gene: TRBJ2-5; d_gene: TRBD2
CDR3nt: TGTGCCAGCAGAACAAAGCCGTATGAGCAGTTCTTC; CDR3aa: CASRTKPYEQFF; abundance: many; len: 12; v_gene: TRBV28; j_gene: TRBJ2-1; d_gene: -
CDR3nt: TGTGCCAGCAGCTCCCTGAACACGGCCCTAGCGGGAGAAAACATTCAGTACTTC; CDR3aa: CASSSLNTALAGENIQYF; abundance: -; len: 18; v_gene: TRBV7-9; j_gene: TRBJ2-4; d_gene: TRBD2